The entry below describes one T cell receptor (beta chain). What it binds is unknown. The data are from a study of CD8+CD57+ T cells in acquired aplastic anemia. Findings and caveats of the study: Patients and controls turned out to have twenty-nine CD8+ CDR3 sequences in common. Diversity in CD8+CD57+ cells from patients fell below that of the total CD4+ and CD8+ cell pools. This difference was described as decreased diversity.

Flow cytometry had shown expanded CD8+CD57+ cells in the patients chosen for sequencing. CDR3 and TCR beta VDJ profiling relied on a genomic DNA template. Using its own MiXCR run on the reads, TCRdb lists one record per CDR3 protein. Among roughly 20,000 distinct CDR3 sequences listed, 40% were seen once. The CDR3 runs to 16 residues. Trimming cost V 4 bases and J 0 bases, with 14 bases left between them. The V gene's germline CDR1 is SEHNR and CDR2 FQNEAQ (reference sequence). The receptor was derived from a human donor with aplastic anemia. The sequencing input was CD8+CD57+ T cells sorted from PBMCs. The subset denotes: bead-enriched CD8+CD57+ effector memory T cells from SAA patients. The V call is TRBV7-9, the J call TRBJ2-3; no clear D. CDR3 amino acids: CASSSHLVASTDTQYF. DNA of the CDR3: TGTGCCAGCAGCTCACATCTGGTGGCTAGCACAGATACGCAGTATTTT.